This T cell receptor (beta chain) was sequenced for a study of healthy donors' naive CD4 and CD8 T cells. Naive CD4+ cells were sorted as CD4+CD8-CD45RO-CD45RA+; naive CD8+ as CD8+CD4-CD45RA+CD27bright. Looked up from germline, CDR1 is SQVTM and CDR2 is ANQGSEA. CDR3 length: 13 amino acids. A linear amplification protocol produced the TCR libraries from 400 to 550 ng of total RNA. The authors' processing: Under 80,000 TCR alpha transcripts were sequenced from roughly 5 healthy donors. TCRdb redid the calling of the reads with MiXCR, one entry per CDR3 protein. In this record, the V and J calls reflect TCRdb's handling and not the investigators' own analysis. This sample has 150,000 to 200,000 distinct CDR3 sequences, with about four fifths found just once. This clonotype was observed a few times.

Sequenced material: naive CD4+ and CD8+ T cells sorted from blood, pooled from several donors. The sequence came from a pool of human donors in good health; the sample pools cells from several healthy donors. The chain employs TRBV29-1 and TRBJ2-1; 11 nucleotides line up with TRBD2. The CDR3 reads CSVVGLADNEQFF. DNA of the CDR3: TGCAGTGTAGTGGGACTAGCGGACAATGAGCAGTTCTTC.